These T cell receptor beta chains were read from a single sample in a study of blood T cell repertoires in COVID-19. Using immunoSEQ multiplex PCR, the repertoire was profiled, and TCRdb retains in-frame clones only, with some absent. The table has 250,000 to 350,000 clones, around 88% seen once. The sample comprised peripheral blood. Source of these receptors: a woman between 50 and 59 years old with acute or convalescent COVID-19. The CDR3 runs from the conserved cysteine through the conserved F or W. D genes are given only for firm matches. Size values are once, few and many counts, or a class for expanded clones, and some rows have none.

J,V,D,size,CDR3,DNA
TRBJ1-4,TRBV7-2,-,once,CASSLGREKLFF,TGTGCCAGCAGCTTGGGGCGTGAAAAACTGTTTTTT
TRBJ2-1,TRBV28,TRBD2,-,CASSLQGTSGRDNEQFF,TGTGCCAGCAGTTTACAGGGGACTAGCGGGAGGGACAATGAGCAGTTCTTC
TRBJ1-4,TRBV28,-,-,CASSSGGPNEKLFF,TGTGCCAGCAGTTCGGGAGGGCCTAATGAAAAACTGTTTTTT
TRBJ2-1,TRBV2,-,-,CASSSMAVDEQFF,TGTGCCAGCAGTTCAATGGCGGTTGATGAGCAGTTCTTC
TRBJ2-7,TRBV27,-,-,CASSRTRGYSSSYEQYF,TGTGCCAGCAGTCGGACCAGGGGTTATTCGAGCTCCTACGAGCAGTACTTC
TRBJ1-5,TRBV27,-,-,CASSVGPGRPQHF,TGTGCCAGCAGTGTGGGCCCTGGAAGGCCCCAGCATTTT
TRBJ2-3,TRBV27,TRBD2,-,CASSLARGSRTDTQYF,TGTGCCAGCAGTCTAGCGCGGGGGAGTCGCACAGATACGCAGTATTTT
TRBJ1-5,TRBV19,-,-,CASSLHSNQPQHF,TGTGCCAGTAGTTTACATAGCAATCAGCCCCAGCATTTT
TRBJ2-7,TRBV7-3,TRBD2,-,CASSALGLALSSYEQYF,TGTGCCAGCAGCGCCCTCGGACTAGCGTTGAGCTCCTACGAGCAGTACTTC
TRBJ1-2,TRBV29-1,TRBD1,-,CSVGQGPNYGYTF,TGCAGCGTCGGACAGGGACCAAACTATGGCTACACCTTC